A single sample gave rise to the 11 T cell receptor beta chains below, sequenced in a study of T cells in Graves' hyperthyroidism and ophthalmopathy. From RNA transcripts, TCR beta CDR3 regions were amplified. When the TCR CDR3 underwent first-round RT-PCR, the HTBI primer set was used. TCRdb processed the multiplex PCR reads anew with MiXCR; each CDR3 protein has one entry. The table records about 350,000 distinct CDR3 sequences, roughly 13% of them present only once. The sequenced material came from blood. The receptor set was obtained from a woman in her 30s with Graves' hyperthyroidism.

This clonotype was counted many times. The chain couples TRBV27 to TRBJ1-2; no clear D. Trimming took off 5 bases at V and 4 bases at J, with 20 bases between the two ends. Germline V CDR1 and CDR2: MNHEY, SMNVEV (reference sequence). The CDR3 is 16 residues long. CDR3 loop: CASSPIGSLGSYGYTF. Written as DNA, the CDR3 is TGTGCCAGCAGTCCGATTGGCTCATTGGGGTCCTATGGCTACACCTTC.

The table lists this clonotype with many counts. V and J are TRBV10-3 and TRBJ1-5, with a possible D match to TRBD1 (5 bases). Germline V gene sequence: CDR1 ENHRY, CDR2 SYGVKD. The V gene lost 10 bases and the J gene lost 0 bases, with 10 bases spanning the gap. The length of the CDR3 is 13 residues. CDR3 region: CASQGNSNQPQHF. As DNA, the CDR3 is TGTGCCAGCCAGGGAAATAGCAATCAGCCCCAGCATTTT.

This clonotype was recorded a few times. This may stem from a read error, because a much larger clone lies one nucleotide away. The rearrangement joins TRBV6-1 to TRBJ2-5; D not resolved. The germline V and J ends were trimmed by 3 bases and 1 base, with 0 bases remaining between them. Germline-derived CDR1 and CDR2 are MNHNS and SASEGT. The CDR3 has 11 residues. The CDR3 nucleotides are TGTGCCAGCAGTGACCAAGAGACCCAGTACTTC. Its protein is CASSDQETQYF.

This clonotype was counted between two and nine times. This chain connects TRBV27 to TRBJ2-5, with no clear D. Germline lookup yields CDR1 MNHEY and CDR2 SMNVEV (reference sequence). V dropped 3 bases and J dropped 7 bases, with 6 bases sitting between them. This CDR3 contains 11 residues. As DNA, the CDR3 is TGTGCCAGCAGTTTGGGTGCGACCCAGTACTTC. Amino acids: CASSLGATQYF.

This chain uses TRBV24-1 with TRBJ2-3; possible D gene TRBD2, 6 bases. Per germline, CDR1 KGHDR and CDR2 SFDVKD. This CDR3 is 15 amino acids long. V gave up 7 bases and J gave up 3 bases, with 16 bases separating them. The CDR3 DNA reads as TGTGCCACCAGCAAAACGACTAGTGTGACAGATACGCAGTATTTT. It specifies CATSKTTSVTDTQYF.

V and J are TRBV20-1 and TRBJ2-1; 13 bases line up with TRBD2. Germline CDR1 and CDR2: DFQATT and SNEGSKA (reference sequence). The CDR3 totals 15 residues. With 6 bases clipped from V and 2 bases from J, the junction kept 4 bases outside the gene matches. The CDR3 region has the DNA TGCAGTGCCCGGACTAGCGGGAGAACCTACAATGAGCAGTTCTTC. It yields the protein CSARTSGRTYNEQFF.

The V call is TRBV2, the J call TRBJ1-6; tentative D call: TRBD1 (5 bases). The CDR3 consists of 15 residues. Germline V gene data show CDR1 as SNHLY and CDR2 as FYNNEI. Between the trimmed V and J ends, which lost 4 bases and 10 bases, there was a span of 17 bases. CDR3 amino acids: CASSGTGGIGSPLHF. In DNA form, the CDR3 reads TGTGCCAGCAGTGGGACCGGGGGTATCGGGTCACCCCTCCACTTT.

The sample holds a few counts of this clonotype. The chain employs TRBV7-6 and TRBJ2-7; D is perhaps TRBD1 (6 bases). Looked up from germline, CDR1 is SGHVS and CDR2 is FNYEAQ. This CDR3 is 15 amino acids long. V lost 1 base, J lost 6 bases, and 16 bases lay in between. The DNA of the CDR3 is TGTGCCAGCAGCTTAGGGGGGCTGGGTTCTGGCGAGCAGTACTTC. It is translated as CASSLGGLGSGEQYF.

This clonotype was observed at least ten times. The DNA of the CDR3 is TGTGCTTCTCGTGAGGTGCCCTACGAGCAGTACTTC. Its protein is CASREVPYEQYF. The V call is TRBV28, the J call TRBJ2-7; unclear D gene. The length of the CDR3 is 12 residues. The germline CDR1 and CDR2 sequences are MDHEN and SYDVKM.

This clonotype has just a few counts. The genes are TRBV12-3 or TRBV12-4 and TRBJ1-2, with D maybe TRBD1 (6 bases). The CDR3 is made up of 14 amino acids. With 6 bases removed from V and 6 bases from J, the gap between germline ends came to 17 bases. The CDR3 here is CASRGSETGHGYTF. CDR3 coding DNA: TGTGCCAGCAGGGGCTCCGAGACAGGACATGGCTACACCTTC.

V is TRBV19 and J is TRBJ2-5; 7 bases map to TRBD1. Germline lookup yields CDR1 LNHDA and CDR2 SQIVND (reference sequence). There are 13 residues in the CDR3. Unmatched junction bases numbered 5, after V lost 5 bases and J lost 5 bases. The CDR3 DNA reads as TGTGCCAGTAGTGACAGGGAAGGGGAGACCCAGTACTTC. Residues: CASSDREGETQYF.